The 21 T cell receptor beta chains given below trace back to one sample, sequenced in a study of control samples from healthy donors and cancer patients. Profiling relied on immunoSEQ multiplex PCR, and the TCRdb table lists in-frame clones only, not all of them. Of fewer than 95,000 clones listed, approximately 89% were seen once; the top ten hold 20% to 25%. Material: blood. Receptor source: a man under 40 in good health.

The chain carries TRBV5-8 and TRBJ1-2, with TRBD1 matching over 11 bases. The CDR3 runs 15 residues. V shed 4 bases and J 3 bases; nucleotides not matched to a gene: 5. Looked up from germline, CDR1 is SGHTS and CDR2 is YDEGEE. The CDR3: CASSPRTGGYYGYTF. CDR3 nucleotides: TGTGCCAGCAGCCCGAGGACAGGGGGCTACTATGGCTACACCTTC.

The chain employs TRBV6-2 or TRBV6-3 and TRBJ2-3; D not resolved. Germline loops: CDR1 MNHEY, CDR2 SVGEGT. V dropped 2 bases and J dropped 7 bases, with 13 bases sitting between them. This CDR3 region has 14 residues. The CDR3 nucleotides are TGTGCCAGCAGTTACCCGGGTCGGTATTATACGCAGTATTTT. It specifies CASSYPGRYYTQYF.

The rearrangement uses TRBV27 and TRBJ2-5; the D is unclear. The V end was cut by 6 bases, the J end by 4 bases, with 3 bases between. The CDR3 covers 10 residues. Germline V gives CDR1 MNHEY, CDR2 SMNVEV (reference sequence). The DNA of the CDR3 is TGTGCCAGCAGCCCAGAGACCCAGTACTTC. Encoded protein: CASSPETQYF.

V and J are TRBV3-1 (or the pseudogene TRBV3-2) and TRBJ2-2; TRBD1 or TRBD2 may be the D gene (6 bases each). Germline values: CDR1 LGHDT, CDR2 YNNKEL (reference sequence). The CDR3 loop spans 17 amino acids. Trimming took off 1 base at V and 4 bases at J, with 16 bases between the two ends. Here the CDR3 reads CASSQGLGGHFTGELFF. CDR3 sequence (DNA): TGTGCCAGCAGCCAAGGGCTCGGGGGCCACTTCACCGGGGAGCTGTTTTTT.

DNA of the CDR3: TGTGCCAGTAGTTCGCTAGCAGGGAACACTGAAGCTTTCTTT. Translation gives CASSSLAGNTEAFF. The rearrangement joins TRBV19 to TRBJ1-1; D is unclear. The V gene's germline CDR1 is LNHDA and CDR2 SQIVND (reference sequence). This CDR3 spans 14 amino acids. Deletions cut 5 bases from V and 1 base from J, with 11 bases between.

The chain carries TRBV19 and TRBJ1-1; 12 bases are a match to TRBD1. In germline, CDR1 is LNHDA, CDR2 SQIVND (reference sequence). After removal of 3 bases from V and 4 bases from J, the junction contained 3 bases not matched to a gene. The CDR3 is 15 amino acids. The CDR3 loop is CASSIGGQGATEAFF. In nucleotides, the CDR3 is TGTGCCAGTAGTATTGGGGGACAGGGGGCCACTGAAGCTTTCTTT.

A note on this clone: Mismatch with germline at one junction end may stem from a read error. The sample has other DNA sequences that encode this CDR3 too. The chain recombines TRBV10-1 with TRBJ2-2; possibly TRBD2 for D (5 bases). CDR3 size: 19 residues. Germline loops: CDR1 WNHNN, CDR2 SYGVQD (reference sequence). Here the CDR3 reads CASSESLLQFFANTGELFF. Written as DNA, the CDR3 is TGCGCCAGCAGTGAGTCCCTATTACAGTTTTTCGCGAACACCGGGGAGCTGTTCTTT.

The count of this clone is one. The CDR3 nucleotides read TGTGCCAGCAGTGAATATTCTAGCGGGGGGGGCACCGGGGAGCTGTTTTTT. It yields the protein CASSEYSSGGGTGELFF. The rearrangement uses TRBV25-1 and TRBJ2-2; 12 nucleotides align to TRBD2. With 0 bases clipped from V and 4 bases from J, the junction kept 3 bases outside the gene matches. CDR1 and CDR2 (germline): MGHDK, SYGVNS. This CDR3 contains 17 residues.

This clone was found a few times. The V and J genes are TRBV4-2 and TRBJ1-2; 7 nucleotides agree with TRBD1. The CDR3 has 15 residues. V lost 4 bases to trimming and J lost 4 bases; unmatched junction nucleotides: 9. The V gene's germline CDR1 is LGHNA and CDR2 YNFKEQ. CDR3 DNA sequence: TGTGCCAGCAGCCGAGAGACAGGGACACCCTATGGCTACACCTTC. Translated, it gives CASSRETGTPYGYTF.

This chain connects TRBV4-1 to TRBJ1-2, with TRBD1 as a possible D gene (6 bases). In germline, CDR1 is MGHRA, CDR2 YSYEKL. The CDR3 length is 17 residues. V was cut by 0 bases and J by 3 bases, with 17 bases left in between. The CDR3 bases are TGCGCCAGCAGCCAAGATCAAGGACAGACTCTTCACTATGGCTACACCTTC. Its translation is CASSQDQGQTLHYGYTF.

For this clone: One junction end disagrees with the germline gene, perhaps due to a read error. The J gene is TRBJ1-2, the V gene TRBV30; TRBD1 aligns across 7 bases. Per germline, CDR1 GTSNPN and CDR2 SVGIG (reference sequence). CDR3 length: 12 amino acids. The CDR3 DNA is TGTGCCTGGAGTCCCCGACAGGGTAGATCCTTCTTC. Translating it yields CAWSPRQGRSFF.

V is TRBV7-9 and J is TRBJ1-2, with TRBD1 identical over 8 bases. CDR1 is SEHNR, CDR2 FQNEAQ, per germline (reference sequence). Trimming at V came to 4 bases and at J to 8 bases, leaving 9 bases not matched to a gene. The CDR3 is made up of 14 amino acids. The CDR3 here is CASSSSTGDVGYTF. In DNA form, the CDR3 reads TGTGCCAGCAGCTCCTCGACAGGGGATGTGGGCTACACCTTC.

The V and J genes are TRBV19 and TRBJ1-1; no firm D call. Deletions cut 7 bases from V and 0 bases from J, with 9 bases between. There are 13 residues in the CDR3. CDR1 and CDR2 (germline): LNHDA, SQIVND (reference sequence). This chain's CDR3 is CASKLNMNTEAFF. The CDR3 coding sequence is TGTGCCAGTAAGTTAAACATGAACACTGAAGCTTTCTTT.

This sequence joins TRBV5-4 and TRBJ2-7; 11 bases map to TRBD1. In germline, CDR1 is SGHNT, CDR2 YYREEE (reference sequence). The CDR3 runs to 14 residues. The trim removed 4 bases at V and 6 bases at J, leaving 6 bases unmatched. The CDR3 region has the DNA TGTGCCAGCAGCCTAGGGACAGGGGGGGCCGAGCAGTACGTC. Translation gives CASSLGTGGAEQYV.

The rearrangement uses TRBV5-1 and TRBJ1-4, with D hard to call. V was clipped by 4 bases and J by 0 bases, with 10 bases between them. This CDR3 is built from 15 residues. Germline assignment: CDR1 SGHRS and CDR2 YFSETQ. DNA of the CDR3: TGCGCCAGCAGCCGAATCGGGGCAACTAATGAAAAACTGTTTTTT. Protein: CASSRIGATNEKLFF.

The chain couples TRBV6-5 to TRBJ1-2; D is uncertain. CDR3 length: 14 amino acids. The V end lost 10 bases, the J end lost 3 bases, and 18 bases lay between the germline ends. Germline V gene lookup returns CDR1 MNHEY and CDR2 SVGAGI. The CDR3 reads CATLKGNGYYGYTF. The CDR3, as DNA: TGTGCCACCCTGAAGGGAAACGGATACTATGGCTACACCTTC.

The chain recombines TRBV6-5 with TRBJ1-5, with 7 bases matching TRBD1. Trimming removed 5 bases from V and 6 bases from J; junction bases left unmatched: 7. The CDR3 extends over 14 amino acids. Germline assignment: CDR1 MNHEY and CDR2 SVGAGI. The DNA of the CDR3 is TGTGCCAGCAGTAACCGGGACAGCGGTCAGCCCCAGCATTTT. The encoded protein is CASSNRDSGQPQHF.

The chain has TRBV25-1 and TRBJ2-7, with no clear D. This CDR3 region has 13 residues. The germline CDR1 and CDR2 sequences are MGHDK and SYGVNS. V lost 6 bases and J 6 bases, leaving 15 bases between the germline ends. CDR3 DNA sequence: TGTGCCAGCAGCACCCCCTCCGAGCTCGAGCAGTACTTC. Its translation is CASSTPSELEQYF.

The chain uses TRBV19 and TRBJ2-2; no clear D gene. The CDR3 length is 15 residues. Germline CDR1 reads LNHDA; CDR2 reads SQIVND (reference sequence). The V end lost 1 base, the J end lost 3 bases, and 9 bases lay between the germline ends. The CDR3, as DNA: TGTGCCAGTAGTATAGGGAACGTTTACACCGGGGAGCTGTTTTTT. Protein product: CASSIGNVYTGELFF.

This chain uses TRBV3-1 (or the pseudogene TRBV3-2) with TRBJ1-1, with TRBD1 matching 10 bases. V lost 6 bases, J lost 3 bases, and 7 bases stayed unmatched. The germline V gene encodes CDR1 LGHDT and CDR2 YNNKEL (reference sequence). This CDR3 has 15 residues. CDR3 nucleotides: TGTGCCAGCAGGATATCCGGGACAGGGGACACTGAAGCTTTCTTT. It translates to CASRISGTGDTEAFF.

Only a few counts were recorded for this clone. The chain couples TRBV19 to TRBJ2-3; D call uncertain. The V end lost 6 bases, the J end lost 6 bases, and 1 base lay between the germline ends. Germline CDR1 LNHDA, CDR2 SQIVND (reference sequence). The CDR3 is 9 amino acids. The DNA of the CDR3 is TGTGCCAGTAGGGATACGCAGTATTTT. This codes for CASRDTQYF.